Below, one T cell receptor beta chain is given with its context. Its matching antigen is unknown. In making TCR beta libraries, quantitative 5'-RACE with molecular barcodes was used. Using its own MiXCR run on the 5' RACE reads, TCRdb lists one record per CDR3 protein. This table holds around 390,000 distinct CDR3 sequences, 20% to 25% found once. The data were taken from a study of CD8 T cells in ankylosing spondylitis. Looked up from germline, CDR1 is SNHLY and CDR2 is FYNNEI. The CDR3 covers 14 residues. With V trimmed by 8 bases and J by 0 bases, 3 bases remained unmatched. General study points: Previous work reported some of these motif variants in the synovial fluid and blood of reactive arthritis. Typical of ankylosing spondylitis blood, it appeared, was a TCR beta motif of under 10 highly homologous variants.

Specimen: blood, either unsorted or a sorted T cell fraction (not recorded which). The receptor was derived from a male donor with ankylosing spondylitis. V is TRBV2 and J is TRBJ2-1; the match to TRBD2 covers 8 bases. The CDR3 protein is CASRGGNSYNEQFF. CDR3 coding DNA: TGTGCCAGCCGGGGGGGGAACTCCTACAATGAGCAGTTCTTC.